Presented here are 5 T cell receptor beta chains from one specimen sequenced in a study of early T cells in non-severe SARS-CoV-2 infection. Each CDR3 protein is one row after TCRdb ran MiXCR on the 5' RACE reads. The sample consists of some 57,000 distinct CDR3 sequences, about 10% of them appearing once. The material sequenced was whole blood. These receptors were collected from an adult who was a healthcare worker with PCR-confirmed SARS-CoV-2 infection or an uninfected control (not recorded which).

This clonotype was counted ten times or more. The chain is built from TRBV3-1 and TRBJ1-5, with 12 bases identical to TRBD1. V was pared by 5 bases and J by 1 base, with 3 bases of the junction left unmatched. CDR1 is LGHDT, CDR2 YNNKEL, per germline (reference sequence). The CDR3 extends over 16 amino acids. Written as DNA, the CDR3 is TGTGCCAGCAGCTCCGGGACAGGGGGCAGCAATCAGCCCCAGCATTTT. Its translation: CASSSGTGGSNQPQHF. Supplemented by reference TRBV3-1 and TRBJ1-5, the full variable domain reads DTAVSQTPKYLVTQMGNDKSIKCEQNLGHDTMYWYKQDSKKFLKIMFSYNNKELIINETVPNRFSPKSPDKAHLNLHINSLELGDSAVYFCASSSGTGGSNQPQHFGDGTRLSIL.

This clonotype was detected many times. The chain uses TRBV4-2 and TRBJ2-1; D remains ambiguous. The germline CDR1 and CDR2 sequences are LGHNA and YNFKEQ. V was pared by 0 bases and J by 8 bases, with 11 bases between. CDR3 length: 14 residues. In DNA form, the CDR3 reads TGTGCCAGCAGCCAAGATTTTAGTTCCGATGAGCAGTTCTTC. Amino acids: CASSQDFSSDEQFF.

This clonotype was counted many times. V usage is TRBV18 and J usage is TRBJ1-1; D is perhaps TRBD1 (5 bases). CDR1 and CDR2 from the germline V gene are KGHSH and LQKENI. The V end was cut by 6 bases, the J end by 3 bases, with 17 bases between. The CDR3 loop spans 15 amino acids. The CDR3, as DNA: TGTGCCAGCTCCTGCAAGGGGATTGGAGACACTGAAGCTTTCTTT. Translation: CASSCKGIGDTEAFF.

This clonotype was counted at least ten times. CDR3 DNA: TGTGCCAGCTCACCCCCGGGACTCCCTAACGAGCAGTACTTC. Translated, it gives CASSPPGLPNEQYF. The chain carries TRBV18 and TRBJ2-7; possibly TRBD2 for D (6 bases). CDR1 and CDR2 (germline): KGHSH, LQKENI. The V and J ends lost 3 bases and 5 bases respectively, with 14 bases between them. This CDR3 contains 14 residues.

This rearrangement joins TRBV4-1 to TRBJ2-7; unclear D gene. Trimming stripped 3 bases from V and 6 bases from J, with 6 bases between. Germline V gene data show CDR1 as MGHRA and CDR2 as YSYEKL. This CDR3 is built from 11 residues. DNA of the CDR3: TGCGCCAGCAGCCATGGGGTCGAGCAGTACTTC. Translation: CASSHGVEQYF.